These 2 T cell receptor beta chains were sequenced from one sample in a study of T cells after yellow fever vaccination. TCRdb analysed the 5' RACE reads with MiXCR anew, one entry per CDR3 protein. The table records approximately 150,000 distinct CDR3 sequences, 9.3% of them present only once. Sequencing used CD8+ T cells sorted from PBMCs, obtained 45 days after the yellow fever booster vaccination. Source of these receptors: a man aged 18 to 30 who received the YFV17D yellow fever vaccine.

CDR3 in amino acids: CASSYGGPGGYTF. CDR3 coding DNA: TGTGCCAGCAGCTACGGGGGCCCTGGTGGCTACACCTTC. The J gene is TRBJ1-2, the V gene TRBV6-5; D is possibly TRBD1 (6 bases). Germline V gives CDR1 MNHEY, CDR2 SVGAGI. The CDR3 has 13 residues. The V and J ends lost 6 bases and 7 bases respectively, with 15 bases between them.

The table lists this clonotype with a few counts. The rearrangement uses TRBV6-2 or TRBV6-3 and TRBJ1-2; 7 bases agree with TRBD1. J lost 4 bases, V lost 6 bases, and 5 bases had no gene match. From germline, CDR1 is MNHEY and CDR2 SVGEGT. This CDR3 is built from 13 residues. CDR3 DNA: TGTGCCAGCAGCCAGACAGGGTCCTATGGCTACACCTTC. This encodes CASSQTGSYGYTF.